This T cell receptor beta chain came from a study of T cells after yellow fever vaccination. Study-level findings and limits: The secondary T-cell response peaked on day 5, not day 15, but was weaker.

This clonotype was seen only a few times. Its matching antigen is unknown. Synthesis of TCR cDNA relied on 5'RACE template switching, which attached a universal primer site and UMIs. TCRdb re-called the 5' RACE reads through MiXCR, storing one row per CDR3 protein. Here the sample spans about 58,000 distinct CDR3 sequences, approximately 6.5% being singletons. There are 14 residues in the CDR3. The V end lost 2 bases, the J end lost 3 bases, and 11 bases lay between the germline ends. The germline CDR1 and CDR2 sequences are MNHEY and SVGAGI. The sequence came from a man aged 18 to 30 who received the YFV17D yellow fever vaccine. The chain uses TRBV6-5 and TRBJ2-7; tentative D call: TRBD1 (5 bases). The sample here was CD8+ T cells sorted from PBMCs, taken on the day of the first yellow fever vaccination. CDR3 DNA: TGTGCCAGCAGTTACGAGCAAAGGGGCTACGAGCAGTACTTC. Amino acids: CASSYEQRGYEQYF.